This TCR beta chain stems from a study of regulatory T cells in long-lasting Graves disease. Trimming removed 6 bases from V and 2 bases from J, with 23 bases in between. The CDR3 has 18 residues. Germline loops: CDR1 MDHEN, CDR2 SYDVKM. General observations from the study: No thyroid tissue was studied; the work used peripheral blood only. The study found persistent patients shared more public clonotypes (approximately 2,700) than new patients (approximately 870).

Time point: persistent/refractory GD, antithyroid drugs over 5 years with positive TRAb. RNA isolated from PBMCs was used to make the TCR library. This clonotype turned up a few times. Its antigen is still unknown. HTBI primers from iRepertoire and Arm-PCR of CDR3 regions yielded the TCR beta libraries. Methods used by the authors: From all samples, identification returned 14 TRBJ and approximately 67 TRBV segments. TCRdb processed the multiplex PCR reads anew with MiXCR; each CDR3 protein has one entry. The V and J calls and clone size come from TCRdb's table, not from the authors' own analysis. The sample yields hundreds of thousands of distinct CDR3 sequences, more than 20% seen once.

Sample: peripheral blood mononuclear cells (PBMCs), taken when the disease was refractory, from a patient treated with antithyroid drugs. The gene calls are TRBV28 and TRBJ1-5; possible D gene TRBD1, 6 bases. The TCR was taken from a female donor with Graves disease. The CDR3 DNA sequence: TGTGCCAGCAGCCCCCATATGGGGGCAGGGACCCGCAATCAGCCCCAGCATTTT. It yields the protein CASSPHMGAGTRNQPQHF.